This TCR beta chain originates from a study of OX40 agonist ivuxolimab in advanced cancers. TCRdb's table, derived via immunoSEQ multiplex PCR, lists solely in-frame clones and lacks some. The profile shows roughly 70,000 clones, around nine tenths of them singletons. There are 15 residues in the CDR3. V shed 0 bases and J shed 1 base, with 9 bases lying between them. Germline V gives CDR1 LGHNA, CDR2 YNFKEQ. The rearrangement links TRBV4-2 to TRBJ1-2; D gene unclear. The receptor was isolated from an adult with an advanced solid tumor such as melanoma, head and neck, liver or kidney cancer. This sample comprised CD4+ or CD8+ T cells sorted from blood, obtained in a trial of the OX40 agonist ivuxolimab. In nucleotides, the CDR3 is TGTGCCAGCAGCCAAGAAGGCAGCCATAACTATGGCTACACCTTC. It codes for CASSQEGSHNYGYTF.